This T cell receptor beta chain came from a study of OX40 agonist ivuxolimab in advanced cancers. Study information: The eligibility criteria allowed prior anti-PD-1, anti-PD-L1 or anti-CTLA-4 therapy, and about 40% had some. Study results and limitations: Antigen specificity was not determined for the expanded peripheral T cells.

About this clone: What it binds is not known.

Autoimmune disease history or systemic immunosuppression disqualified patients. The data were produced by immunoSEQ multiplex PCR, yet TCRdb's version contains in-frame clones alone and is incomplete. In the table there are 55,000 to 80,000 clones, over 70% of which are singletons. The length of the CDR3 is 15 residues. Trimming shortened V by 5 bases and J by 2 bases, and 15 bases separated the two germline ends. Germline CDR1 reads MNHEY; CDR2 reads SMNVEV (reference sequence). The clonotype originates from an adult with an advanced solid tumor such as melanoma, head and neck, liver or kidney cancer. The sample consisted of CD4+ or CD8+ T cells sorted from blood, taken in a trial of the OX40 agonist ivuxolimab. The chain combines TRBV27 with TRBJ1-2; a weak D match, TRBD1 (6 bases). In nucleotides, the CDR3 is TGTGCCAGCAGTCTCCGATCCGGGACAAACTATGGCTACACCTTC. Translated, it gives CASSLRSGTNYGYTF.